The table lists the clone carrying this T cell receptor (beta chain) with a few counts. This sample stems from a study of blood T cell repertoires in COVID-19. The germline V gene encodes CDR1 MDHEN and CDR2 SYDVKM. V was trimmed by 4 bases and J by 7 bases, leaving 19 bases between them. This CDR3 region has 15 residues. Per the authors' pipeline: Nucleated cell counts were estimated from reference gene primer amplification. Method: immunoSEQ multiplex PCR; TCRdb's copy keeps in-frame clones and lacks some. From that table come the V and J calls and clone size; the DNA was used to work out D and trimming. The repertoire holds 140,000 to 150,000 clones, with approximately 81% as singletons.

The sequenced sample was peripheral blood. The V and J genes are TRBV28 and TRBJ1-2; D possibly corresponds to TRBD1 (5 bases). This receptor was obtained from a human donor with acute or convalescent COVID-19. The donor label of this sample is uncertain. This chain's CDR3 is CASSSPLGGRGGYTF. CDR3 in DNA: TGTGCCAGCAGTTCCCCACTCGGCGGGAGGGGTGGCTACACCTTC.